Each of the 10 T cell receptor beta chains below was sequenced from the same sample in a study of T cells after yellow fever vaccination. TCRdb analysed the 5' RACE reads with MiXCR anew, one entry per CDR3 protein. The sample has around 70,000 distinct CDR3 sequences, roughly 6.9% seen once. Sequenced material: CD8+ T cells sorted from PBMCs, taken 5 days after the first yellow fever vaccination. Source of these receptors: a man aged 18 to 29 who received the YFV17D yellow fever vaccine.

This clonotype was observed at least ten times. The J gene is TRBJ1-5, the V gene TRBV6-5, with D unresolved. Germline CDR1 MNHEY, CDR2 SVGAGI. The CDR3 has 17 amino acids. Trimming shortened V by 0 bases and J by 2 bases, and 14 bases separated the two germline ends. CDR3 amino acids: CASSYSFPPGGNQPQHF. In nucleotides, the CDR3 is TGTGCCAGCAGTTACTCGTTCCCCCCTGGGGGCAATCAGCCCCAGCATTTT.

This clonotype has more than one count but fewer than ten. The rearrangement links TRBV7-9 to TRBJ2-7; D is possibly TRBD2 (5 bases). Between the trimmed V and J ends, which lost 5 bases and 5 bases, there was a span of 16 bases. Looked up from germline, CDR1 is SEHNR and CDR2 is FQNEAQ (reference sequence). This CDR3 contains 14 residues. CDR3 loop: CASSPARGLDEQYV. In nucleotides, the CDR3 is TGTGCCAGCAGCCCGGCAAGAGGGTTGGACGAGCAGTACGTC.

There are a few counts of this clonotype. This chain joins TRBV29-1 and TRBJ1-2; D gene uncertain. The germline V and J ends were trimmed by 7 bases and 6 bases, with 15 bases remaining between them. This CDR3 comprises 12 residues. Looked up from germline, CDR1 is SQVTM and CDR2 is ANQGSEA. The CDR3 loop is CSAEVGRDGYTF. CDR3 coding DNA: TGCAGCGCGGAGGTTGGCCGGGATGGCTACACCTTC.

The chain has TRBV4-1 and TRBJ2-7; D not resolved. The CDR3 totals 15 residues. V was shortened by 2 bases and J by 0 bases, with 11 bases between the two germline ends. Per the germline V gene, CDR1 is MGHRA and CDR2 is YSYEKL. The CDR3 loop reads CASSQLGGISYEQYV. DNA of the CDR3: TGCGCCAGCAGCCAACTTGGCGGAATCTCCTACGAGCAGTACGTC.

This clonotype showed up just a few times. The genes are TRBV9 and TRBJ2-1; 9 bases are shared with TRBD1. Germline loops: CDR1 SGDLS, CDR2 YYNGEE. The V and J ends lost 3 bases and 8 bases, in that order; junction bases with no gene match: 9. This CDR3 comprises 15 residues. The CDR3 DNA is TGTGCCAGCAGCGCCCTGGGGACAGGGAGCTATGAGCAGTTCTTC. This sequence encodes CASSALGTGSYEQFF.

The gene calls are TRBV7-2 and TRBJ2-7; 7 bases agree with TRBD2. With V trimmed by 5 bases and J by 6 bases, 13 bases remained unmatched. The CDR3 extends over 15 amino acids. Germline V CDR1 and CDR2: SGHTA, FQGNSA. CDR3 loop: CASSPGGGERGEQYV. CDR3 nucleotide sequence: TGTGCCAGCAGCCCGGGGGGTGGGGAAAGGGGCGAGCAGTACGTC.

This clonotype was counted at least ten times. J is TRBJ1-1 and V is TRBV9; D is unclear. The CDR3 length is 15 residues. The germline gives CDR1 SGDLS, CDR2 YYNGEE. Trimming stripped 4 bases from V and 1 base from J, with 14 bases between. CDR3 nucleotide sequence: TGTGCCAGCAGCTATGGACCCCGGGAGAACACTGAAGCTTTCTTT. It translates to CASSYGPRENTEAFF.

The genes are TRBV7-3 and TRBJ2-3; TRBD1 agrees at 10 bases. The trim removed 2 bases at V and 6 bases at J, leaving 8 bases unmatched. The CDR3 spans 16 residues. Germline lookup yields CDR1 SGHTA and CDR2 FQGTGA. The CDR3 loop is CASSLLRGQGLDTQYF. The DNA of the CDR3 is TGTGCCAGCAGCTTACTAAGGGGACAGGGGTTGGATACGCAGTATTTT.

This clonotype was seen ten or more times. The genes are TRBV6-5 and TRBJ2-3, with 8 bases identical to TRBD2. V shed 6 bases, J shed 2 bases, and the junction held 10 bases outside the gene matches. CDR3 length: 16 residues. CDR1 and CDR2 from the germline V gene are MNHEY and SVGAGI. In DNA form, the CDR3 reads TGTGCCAGCAGGAGTGGGACTAGTTGGCTCACAGATACGCAGTATTTT. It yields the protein CASRSGTSWLTDTQYF.

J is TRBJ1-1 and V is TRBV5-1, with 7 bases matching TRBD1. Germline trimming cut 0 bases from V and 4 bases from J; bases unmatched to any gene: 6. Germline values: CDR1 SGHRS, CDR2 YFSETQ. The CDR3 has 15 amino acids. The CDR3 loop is CASSLAGRGATEAFF. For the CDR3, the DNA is TGCGCCAGCAGCTTGGCCGGCAGGGGGGCCACTGAAGCTTTCTTT.